The 31 T cell receptor beta chains presented below share a single source sample, sequenced in a study of blood T cell repertoires in COVID-19. The data were produced by immunoSEQ multiplex PCR, yet TCRdb's version contains in-frame clones alone and is incomplete. The repertoire holds 110,000 or so clones, with around 85% as singletons. Material: peripheral blood. The receptor set was obtained from a human donor in a cohort sampled during active COVID-19.

The J gene is TRBJ1-5, the V gene TRBV19; no reliable D call. Trimming cost V 2 bases and J 3 bases, with 8 bases left between them. CDR1 and CDR2 from the germline V gene are LNHDA and SQIVND (reference sequence). This CDR3 comprises 14 residues. CDR3 sequence reads: CASSIQVINQPQHF. The CDR3 DNA reads as TGTGCCAGTAGTATACAGGTGATCAATCAGCCCCAGCATTTT.

The chain joins TRBV2 to TRBJ1-5; TRBD1 matches 8 bases. J gave up 3 bases and V 6 bases, and 4 bases lay outside the gene matches. Germline V gene lookup returns CDR1 SNHLY and CDR2 FYNNEI. The CDR3 is 14 amino acids. The CDR3 reads CASRDRGPNQPQHF. DNA for the CDR3: TGTGCCAGCAGAGACAGGGGCCCCAATCAGCCCCAGCATTTT.

This chain joins TRBV25-1 and TRBJ2-1, with 8 positions matching TRBD2. Germline V CDR1 and CDR2: MGHDK, SYGVNS. V shed 2 bases, J shed 0 bases, and the junction held 0 bases outside the gene matches. The CDR3 has 15 amino acids. DNA for the CDR3: TGTGCCAGCAGTGAAGCGGGGGGCTCCTACAATGAGCAGTTCTTC. It translates to CASSEAGGSYNEQFF.

This chain links TRBV7-2 with TRBJ1-6; unclear D gene. The CDR3 totals 18 residues. CDR1 and CDR2 (germline): SGHTA, FQGNSA. The V end was cut by 8 bases, the J end by 7 bases, with 27 bases between. CDR3: CASSPPGYPGSRNSPLHF. The CDR3 bases are TGTGCCAGCTCCCCCCCAGGTTATCCGGGGAGTCGAAATTCACCCCTCCACTTT.

The chain is built from TRBV28 and TRBJ1-6; D may be TRBD1 (5 bases). Germline CDR1 is MDHEN and CDR2 is SYDVKM. The length of the CDR3 is 14 residues. Deletions cut 3 bases from V and 8 bases from J, with 11 bases between. The CDR3 region has the DNA TGTGCCAGCAGTTTCTCAGGGATTGATTCACCCCTCCACTTT. Its protein product is CASSFSGIDSPLHF.

V is TRBV2 and J is TRBJ1-2; D is undetermined. Germline-derived CDR1 and CDR2 are SNHLY and FYNNEI. V lost 6 bases, J lost 4 bases, and 6 bases lay in between. CDR3 length: 11 amino acids. CDR3 in DNA: TGTGCCAGCAGCCAGGTCTATGGCTACACCTTC. It specifies CASSQVYGYTF. The full variable domain, completed using reference TRBV2 and TRBJ1-2, is EPEVTQTPSHQVTQMGQEVILRCVPISNHLYFYWYRQILGQKVEFLVSFYNNEISEKSEIFDDQFSVERPDGSNFTLKIRSTKLEDSAMYFCASSQVYGYTFGSGTRLTVV.

The gene calls are TRBV18 and TRBJ1-2, with D maybe TRBD1 (5 bases). Between the trimmed V and J ends, which lost 6 bases and 4 bases, there was a span of 18 bases. Germline assignment: CDR1 KGHSH and CDR2 LQKENI. CDR3 length: 15 amino acids. The CDR3 protein is CASSDSVKPFYGYTF. In DNA form, the CDR3 reads TGTGCCAGCTCCGACAGCGTTAAACCCTTCTATGGCTACACCTTC. Together with reference TRBV18 and TRBJ1-2, the CDR3 gives the full variable domain: NAGVMQNPRHLVRRRGQEARLRCSPMKGHSHVYWYRQLPEEGLKFMVYLQKENIIDESGMPKERFSAEFPKEGPSILRIQQVVRGDSAAYFCASSDSVKPFYGYTFGSGTRLTVV.

This clone occurred a few times. V and J are TRBV5-6 and TRBJ2-7; possible D gene TRBD1, 6 bases. The CDR3 is made up of 14 amino acids. Germline V lookup: CDR1 SGHDT, CDR2 YYEEEE. Trimming stripped 3 bases from V and 0 bases from J, with 10 bases between. The CDR3, as DNA: TGTGCCAGCAGCTCCAGGGGACGCTCCTACGAGCAGTACTTC. Protein product: CASSSRGRSYEQYF.

The chain uses TRBV7-3 and TRBJ1-1; tentatively, D is TRBD1 (5 bases). Germline V lookup: CDR1 SGHTA, CDR2 FQGTGA. This CDR3 region has 13 residues. Trimming cost V 4 bases and J 1 base, with 7 bases left between them. DNA of the CDR3: TGTGCCAGCAGCTCCCAGGGGAACACTGAAGCTTTCTTT. Translated: CASSSQGNTEAFF. The full variable domain, in which reference TRBV7-3 and TRBJ1-1 provide the parts outside the CDR3, is GAGVSQTPSNKVTEKGKYVELRCDPISGHTALYWYRQSLGQGPEFLIYFQGTGAADDSGLPNDRFFAVRPEGSVSTLKIQRTERGDSAVYLCASSSQGNTEAFFGQGTRLTVV.

V is TRBV10-3 and J is TRBJ2-7; 9 bases are shared with TRBD1. CDR1 and CDR2 from the germline V gene are ENHRY and SYGVKD. The CDR3 is made up of 15 amino acids. With 4 bases clipped from V and 0 bases from J, the junction kept 4 bases outside the gene matches. This chain's CDR3 is CAISGPGQGSYEQYF. The CDR3 DNA reads as TGTGCCATCAGTGGGCCGGGACAGGGCTCCTACGAGCAGTACTTC.

The CDR3 loop is CASSRTGGRNEKLFF. Written as DNA, the CDR3 is TGTGCCAGCAGTCGGACAGGCGGACGTAATGAAAAACTGTTTTTT. The V gene is TRBV28, the J gene TRBJ1-4, with 7 positions matching TRBD1. After removal of 5 bases from V and 4 bases from J, the junction contained 7 bases not matched to a gene. CDR1 and CDR2 from the germline V gene are MDHEN and SYDVKM. This CDR3 spans 15 amino acids. The whole variable domain, remainder taken from reference TRBV28 and TRBJ1-4, is DVKVTQSSRYLVKRTGEKVFLECVQDMDHENMFWYRQDPGLGLRLIYFSYDVKMKEKGDIPEGYSVSREKKERFSLILESASTNQTSMYLCASSRTGGRNEKLFFGSGTQLSVL.

The V gene is TRBV28, the J gene TRBJ1-1; possibly TRBD1 for D (6 bases). The ends were cut back, 10 bases at V and 1 base at J, with 16 bases in the middle. Germline CDR1 MDHEN, CDR2 SYDVKM. There are 14 residues in the CDR3. This CDR3 reads CATLGGPGNTEAFF. Here the CDR3 DNA reads TGTGCCACCCTGGGGGGGCCGGGGAACACTGAAGCTTTCTTT.

The rearrangement links TRBV4-2 to TRBJ2-1; D may be TRBD2 (6 bases). V was cut by 0 bases and J by 5 bases, with 11 bases left in between. The CDR3 extends over 15 amino acids. Germline values: CDR1 LGHNA, CDR2 YNFKEQ. For the CDR3, the DNA is TGTGCCAGCAGCCAAGAAGGAGGGGCTAACAATGAGCAGTTCTTC. This translates into CASSQEGGANNEQFF.

This clone turned up a few times. The chain links TRBV16 to TRBJ1-2, with 8 bases that match TRBD1. With V trimmed by 2 bases and J by 0 bases, 2 bases remained unmatched. The germline gives CDR1 KGHSY, CDR2 FQNENV. The CDR3 totals 15 residues. Here the CDR3 reads CASSQGQGANYGYTF. CDR3 coding DNA: TGTGCCAGCAGCCAAGGACAGGGAGCTAACTATGGCTACACCTTC.

This clone was seen a single time. This chain links TRBV9 with TRBJ2-1, with 7 nucleotides matching TRBD2. Germline CDR1 is SGDLS and CDR2 is YYNGEE. The CDR3 is 15 residues long. The ends lost 1 base at V and 4 bases at J; junction bases unmatched: 5. The CDR3 protein is CASSVRTSGYNEQFF. As DNA, the CDR3 is TGTGCCAGCAGCGTAAGGACTAGTGGATACAATGAGCAGTTCTTC.

The genes are TRBV11-2 and TRBJ1-5; tentative D call: TRBD1 (6 bases). There are 13 residues in the CDR3. CDR1 and CDR2 from the germline V gene are SGHAT and FQNNGV. V lost 3 bases and J lost 7, with 10 bases in between. The CDR3 spells CASSLNRDQPQHF. The DNA of the CDR3 is TGTGCCAGCAGCTTGAACAGGGACCAGCCCCAGCATTTT. The whole variable domain, filled in from reference TRBV11-2 and TRBJ1-5, reads EAGVAQSPRYKIIEKRQSVAFWCNPISGHATLYWYQQILGQGPKLLIQFQNNGVVDDSQLPKDRFSAERLKGVDSTLKIQPAKLEDSAVYLCASSLNRDQPQHFGDGTRLSIL.

The V gene is TRBV4-2, the J gene TRBJ1-3; TRBD1 aligns across 10 bases. CDR3 length: 17 residues. V lost 3 bases, J lost 0 bases, and 5 bases stayed unmatched. Germline lookup yields CDR1 LGHNA and CDR2 YNFKEQ. The CDR3 protein is CASSQGTGEGSGNTIYF. As DNA, the CDR3 is TGTGCCAGCAGCCAGGGGACAGGGGAGGGCTCTGGAAACACCATATATTTT.

The chain carries TRBV10-2 and TRBJ2-6, with 9 nucleotides matching TRBD2. This CDR3 is 13 amino acids long. Trimming removed 2 bases from V and 16 bases from J; junction bases left unmatched: 6. Germline V gives CDR1 WSHSY, CDR2 SAAADI. The CDR3 DNA reads as TGCGCCAGCAGTGAGAGTCTAGCGGGGAGACTGACTTTC. Its protein is CASSESLAGRLTF.

The genes are TRBV3-1 (or the pseudogene TRBV3-2) and TRBJ2-1; 12 nucleotides line up with TRBD2. Trimming removed 2 bases from V and 5 bases from J; junction bases left unmatched: 4. Per the germline V gene, CDR1 is LGHDT and CDR2 is YNNKEL (reference sequence). This CDR3 comprises 16 residues. The CDR3 sequence: CASSQLTSGGNNEQFF. The CDR3 DNA follows: TGTGCCAGCAGCCAATTGACTAGCGGGGGAAACAATGAGCAGTTCTTC.

A single count supports this clone. This chain joins TRBV29-1 and TRBJ2-4, with D maybe TRBD1 (6 bases). V was shortened by 6 bases and J by 4 bases, with 13 bases between the two germline ends. Per the germline V gene, CDR1 is SQVTM and CDR2 is ANQGSEA. This CDR3 is built from 13 residues. CDR3 protein: CSVGTGSKNIQYF. CDR3 sequence (DNA): TGCAGCGTCGGAACAGGGTCGAAAAACATTCAGTACTTC.

V and J are TRBV5-6 and TRBJ1-4; possible D gene TRBD1, 5 bases. This CDR3 has 14 residues. V lost 0 bases and J lost 6, with 9 bases in between. Germline CDR1 SGHDT, CDR2 YYEEEE. The CDR3 DNA sequence: TGTGCCAGCAGCTTGGACAGGAGGGATGAAAAACTGTTTTTT. It yields the protein CASSLDRRDEKLFF.

V is TRBV9 and J is TRBJ1-6; perhaps TRBD1 as D (5 bases). The V end lost 3 bases, the J end lost 6 bases, and 16 bases lay between the germline ends. The germline V gene encodes CDR1 SGDLS and CDR2 YYNGEE. The CDR3 is 16 residues long. The DNA for the CDR3 is TGTGCCAGCAGCGCCTCCGGCAGCGGGGCTAATTCACCCCTCCACTTT. Translating it yields CASSASGSGANSPLHF.

This chain links TRBV29-1 with TRBJ2-1; TRBD2 matches 12 bases. V was pared by 5 bases and J by 9 bases, with 17 bases of the junction left unmatched. CDR1 is SQVTM, CDR2 ANQGSEA, per germline. CDR3 length: 17 amino acids. The CDR3, as DNA: TGCAGCGTTCCCCCAGAGATTCTAGCGGGGGGGCCTGGTGAGCAGTTCTTC. Amino acid sequence: CSVPPEILAGGPGEQFF.

This chain uses TRBV7-2 with TRBJ1-5, with 8 nucleotides matching TRBD1. Germline V gene lookup returns CDR1 SGHTA and CDR2 FQGNSA. This CDR3 region has 15 residues. V dropped 5 bases and J dropped 7; count of bases not matched to a gene: 10. CDR3 in DNA: TGTGCCAGCAGCCTTGACAGGGGTTTAGGGCAGCCCCAGCATTTT. Translated: CASSLDRGLGQPQHF.

V is TRBV5-1 and J is TRBJ1-5, with D maybe TRBD1 (5 bases). This CDR3 contains 13 residues. V was clipped by 0 bases and J by 6 bases, with 7 bases between them. The germline V gene encodes CDR1 SGHRS and CDR2 YFSETQ. As DNA, the CDR3 is TGCGCCAGCAGCTTGGCCGGGGGTCAGCCCCAGCATTTT. It yields the protein CASSLAGGQPQHF.

The chain employs TRBV9 and TRBJ1-2; 8 bases line up with TRBD1. CDR1 and CDR2 (germline): SGDLS, YYNGEE. The V and J ends lost 4 bases and 2 bases, in that order; junction bases with no gene match: 7. The CDR3 has 15 residues. CDR3 in amino acids: CASSPDGQGNYGYTF. CDR3 DNA: TGTGCCAGCAGCCCCGACGGACAGGGAAACTATGGCTACACCTTC.

The V and J genes are TRBV9 and TRBJ1-6; D uncertain. The CDR3 contains 14 residues. The V gene's germline CDR1 is SGDLS and CDR2 YYNGEE. V shed 1 base and J shed 9 bases, with 11 bases lying between them. DNA of the CDR3: TGTGCCAGCAGCGTAAGAGAAGGCGGTTCACCCCTCCACTTT. Encoded protein: CASSVREGGSPLHF.

The V call is TRBV28, the J call TRBJ1-2; maybe TRBD1 (6 bases). V was clipped by 5 bases and J by 4 bases, with 14 bases between them. The CDR3 has 14 residues. Per the germline V gene, CDR1 is MDHEN and CDR2 is SYDVKM. CDR3 nucleotide sequence: TGTGCCAGCAGTGGGCGGGGGCAAGGCTATGGCTACACCTTC. This codes for CASSGRGQGYGYTF.

This clone showed up just a few times. The chain carries TRBV3-1 (or the pseudogene TRBV3-2) and TRBJ2-1, with a weak D call TRBD2 (7 bases). Germline V lookup: CDR1 LGHDT, CDR2 YNNKEL (reference sequence). V was cut by 1 base and J by 7 bases, with 17 bases left in between. The CDR3 extends over 16 amino acids. CDR3: CASSQGRRGPLNEQFF. DNA of the CDR3: TGTGCCAGCAGCCAAGGACGGCGGGGGCCACTTAATGAGCAGTTCTTC.

CDR3 residues: CASSYSTGNSGNTIYF. Here the CDR3 DNA reads TGTGCCAGCAGTTACTCTACAGGAAACTCTGGAAACACCATATATTTT. The V gene is TRBV6-2 or TRBV6-3, the J gene TRBJ1-3; D is perhaps TRBD1 (5 bases). This CDR3 comprises 16 residues. V dropped 0 bases and J dropped 0 bases, with 9 bases sitting between them. The germline gives CDR1 MNHEY, CDR2 SVGEGT.

V is TRBV12-5 and J is TRBJ2-1; D gene uncertain. Germline V gene sequence: CDR1 LGHNT, CDR2 FRNRAP. This CDR3 is built from 14 residues. Trimming took off 2 bases at V and 4 bases at J, with 9 bases between the two ends. As DNA, the CDR3 is TGTGCTAGTGGTTTGACCCGCGGATACAATGAGCAGTTCTTC. As protein: CASGLTRGYNEQFF.